A single sample gave rise to the 11 T cell receptor beta chains below, sequenced in a study of cytomegalovirus exposure and HLA in healthy donors. Primers included in the PCR were 60 Vbeta and 13 Jbeta primers. The protocol was immunoSEQ multiplex PCR, while the TCRdb copy is restricted to in-frame clones and leaves out a portion. The sample consists of about 200,000 clones, approximately 12% of them appearing once. The sample comprised PBMCs. These receptors were obtained from a man in his fifties in good health and CMV-seropositive.

J is TRBJ1-1 and V is TRBV19, with D perhaps TRBD1 (6 bases). Per the germline V gene, CDR1 is LNHDA and CDR2 is SQIVND (reference sequence). Trimming removed 1 base from V and 0 bases from J, with 12 bases in between. The CDR3 runs 16 residues. The CDR3 coding sequence is TGTGCCAGTAGTATAGGGCGGGGGGCTGTGAACACTGAAGCTTTCTTT. Translated: CASSIGRGAVNTEAFF.

The chain uses TRBV19 and TRBJ2-7; TRBD1 agrees at 7 bases. Losses at the gene ends were 5 bases for V and 1 base for J; bases not matched to a gene: 11. Germline V gene data show CDR1 as LNHDA and CDR2 as SQIVND (reference sequence). This CDR3 contains 16 residues. The CDR3: CASSETLRDRSYEQYF. The CDR3 DNA follows: TGTGCCAGTAGTGAGACGCTCCGGGACAGATCCTACGAGCAGTACTTC.

The chain uses TRBV9 and TRBJ2-3; 9 positions match TRBD2. CDR1 and CDR2 (germline): SGDLS, YYNGEE. V lost 3 bases, J lost 0 bases, and 5 bases stayed unmatched. CDR3 length equals 16 residues. In nucleotides, the CDR3 is TGTGCCAGCAGCGCTGATAGCGGGGGAAGCACAGATACGCAGTATTTT. It translates to CASSADSGGSTDTQYF.

This sequence joins TRBV4-3 and TRBJ2-1, with 9 nucleotides matching TRBD1. The ends lost 0 bases at V and 9 bases at J; junction bases unmatched: 6. Germline lookup yields CDR1 LGHNA and CDR2 YSLEER. This CDR3 region has 15 residues. CDR3 nucleotide sequence: TGCGCCAGCAGCCAAGAGGGACAGGGTCTCAGTGAGCAGTTCTTC. Protein product: CASSQEGQGLSEQFF.

This clone has just a few counts. The chain uses TRBV6-5 and TRBJ1-3; possibly TRBD1 for D (6 bases). In germline, CDR1 is MNHEY, CDR2 SVGAGI. This CDR3 region has 15 residues. Trimming pared 6 bases from V and 0 bases from J, leaving 12 bases between. This chain's CDR3 is CASRRDTYSGNTIYF. In DNA, the CDR3 is TGTGCCAGCAGGAGGGACACCTACTCTGGAAACACCATATATTTT.

V usage is TRBV2 and J usage is TRBJ1-4; 9 bases are shared with TRBD1. This CDR3 is built from 15 residues. Germline values: CDR1 SNHLY, CDR2 FYNNEI. The trim removed 3 bases at V and 5 bases at J, leaving 4 bases unmatched. CDR3 nucleotides: TGTGCCAGCAGTGAGGCTGGGACAGGGAATGAAAAACTGTTTTTT. Amino acid sequence: CASSEAGTGNEKLFF.

V and J are TRBV19 and TRBJ2-4; 9 bases are a match to TRBD1. The CDR3 contains 16 residues. Per germline, CDR1 LNHDA and CDR2 SQIVND (reference sequence). The V segment lost 3 bases and the J segment 8 bases; nucleotides outside the gene matches: 11. The DNA for the CDR3 is TGTGCCAGTAGTATTTATTGGACAGGGGCACGGGACATTCAGTACTTC. Translating it yields CASSIYWTGARDIQYF.

Only a few counts were recorded for this clone. This chain connects TRBV6-5 to TRBJ1-6; TRBD1 is a possible D gene (5 bases). This CDR3 has 13 residues. The V gene lost 5 bases and the J gene lost 5 bases, with 7 bases spanning the gap. Germline values: CDR1 MNHEY, CDR2 SVGAGI. This CDR3 reads CASSPQDNSPLHF. CDR3 nucleotide sequence: TGTGCCAGCAGTCCACAGGATAATTCACCCCTCCACTTT.

A few counts support this clone. J is TRBJ1-2 and V is TRBV7-6, with TRBD1 as a possible D gene (6 bases). V lost 3 bases, J lost 6 bases, and 11 bases lay in between. Germline assignment: CDR1 SGHVS and CDR2 FNYEAQ. CDR3 length equals 13 residues. DNA of the CDR3: TGTGCCAGCAGCTTTGTACAGGGTGATGGCTACACCTTC. It translates to CASSFVQGDGYTF.

The J gene is TRBJ1-5, the V gene TRBV28; 8 positions agree with TRBD1. V gave up 5 bases and J gave up 1 base; unmatched junction bases: 7. The germline V gene encodes CDR1 MDHEN and CDR2 SYDVKM. The CDR3 extends over 16 amino acids. CDR3 DNA sequence: TGTGCCAGCAGTACTTACAGGGGGACCAGCAATCAGCCCCAGCATTTT. Encoded protein: CASSTYRGTSNQPQHF. Complete variable domain (other parts from reference TRBV28 and TRBJ1-5): DVKVTQSSRYLVKRTGEKVFLECVQDMDHENMFWYRQDPGLGLRLIYFSYDVKMKEKGDIPEGYSVSREKKERFSLILESASTNQTSMYLCASSTYRGTSNQPQHFGDGTRLSIL.

The chain recombines TRBV9 with TRBJ2-1; 9 bases are a match to TRBD2. V lost 0 bases, J lost 8 bases, and 9 bases stayed unmatched. This CDR3 has 16 residues. Per the germline V gene, CDR1 is SGDLS and CDR2 is YYNGEE. The CDR3 nucleotides read TGTGCCAGCAGCGTAGATTTGCGGGGGGGATGGGATGAGCAGTTCTTC. This translates into CASSVDLRGGWDEQFF.